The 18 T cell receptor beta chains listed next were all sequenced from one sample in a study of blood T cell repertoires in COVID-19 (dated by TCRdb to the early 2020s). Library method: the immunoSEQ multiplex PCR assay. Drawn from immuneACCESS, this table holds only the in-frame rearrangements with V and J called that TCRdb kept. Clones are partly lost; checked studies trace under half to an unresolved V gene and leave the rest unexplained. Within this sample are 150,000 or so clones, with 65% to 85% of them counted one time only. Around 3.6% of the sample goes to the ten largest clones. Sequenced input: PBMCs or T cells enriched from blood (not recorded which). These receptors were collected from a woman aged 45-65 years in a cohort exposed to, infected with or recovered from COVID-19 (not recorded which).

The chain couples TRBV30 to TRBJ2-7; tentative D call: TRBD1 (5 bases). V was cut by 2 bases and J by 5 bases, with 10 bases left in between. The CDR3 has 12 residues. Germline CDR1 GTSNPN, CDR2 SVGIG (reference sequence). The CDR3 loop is CAWSSGAHEQYF. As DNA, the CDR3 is TGTGCCTGGAGTTCTGGGGCCCACGAGCAGTACTTC.

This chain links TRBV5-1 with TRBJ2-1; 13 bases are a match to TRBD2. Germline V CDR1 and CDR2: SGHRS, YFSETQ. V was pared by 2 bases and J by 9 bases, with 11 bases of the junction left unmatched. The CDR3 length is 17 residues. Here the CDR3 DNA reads TGCGCCAGCAGCTTAAGGACTAGCGGGAGCCCTGGGGGTGAGCAGTTCTTC. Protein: CASSLRTSGSPGGEQFF.

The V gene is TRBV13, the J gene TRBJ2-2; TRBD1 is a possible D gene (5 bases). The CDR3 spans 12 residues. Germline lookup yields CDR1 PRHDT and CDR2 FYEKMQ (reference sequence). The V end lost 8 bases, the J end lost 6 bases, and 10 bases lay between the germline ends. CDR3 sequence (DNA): TGTGCCAGCGCCCAGGGCCCCGGGGAGCTGTTTTTT. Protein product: CASAQGPGELFF.

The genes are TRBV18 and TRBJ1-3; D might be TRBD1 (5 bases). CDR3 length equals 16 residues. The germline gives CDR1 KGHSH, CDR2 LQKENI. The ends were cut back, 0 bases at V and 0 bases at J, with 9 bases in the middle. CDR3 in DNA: TGTGCCAGCTCACCACCGACGGGACTCTCTGGAAACACCATATATTTT. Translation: CASSPPTGLSGNTIYF.

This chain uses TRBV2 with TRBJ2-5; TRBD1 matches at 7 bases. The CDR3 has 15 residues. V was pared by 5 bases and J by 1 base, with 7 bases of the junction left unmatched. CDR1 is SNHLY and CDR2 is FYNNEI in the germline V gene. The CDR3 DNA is TGTGCCAGCAGTTCCTCCGGGACAGCCCAAGAGACCCAGTACTTC. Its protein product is CASSSSGTAQETQYF.

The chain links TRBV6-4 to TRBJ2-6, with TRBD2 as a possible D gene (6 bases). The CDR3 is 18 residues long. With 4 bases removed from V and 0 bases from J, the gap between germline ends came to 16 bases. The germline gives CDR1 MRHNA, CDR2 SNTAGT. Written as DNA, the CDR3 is TGTGCCAGCAGTGTGGAGGGACTGATGCTCTCTGGGGCCAACGTCCTGACTTTC. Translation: CASSVEGLMLSGANVLTF.

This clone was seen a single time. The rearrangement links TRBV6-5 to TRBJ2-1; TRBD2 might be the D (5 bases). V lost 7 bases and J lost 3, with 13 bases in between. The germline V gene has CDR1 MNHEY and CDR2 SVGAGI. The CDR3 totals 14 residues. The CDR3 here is CASTTPGIYNEQFF. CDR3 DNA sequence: TGTGCCAGCACTACCCCCGGGATCTACAATGAGCAGTTCTTC.

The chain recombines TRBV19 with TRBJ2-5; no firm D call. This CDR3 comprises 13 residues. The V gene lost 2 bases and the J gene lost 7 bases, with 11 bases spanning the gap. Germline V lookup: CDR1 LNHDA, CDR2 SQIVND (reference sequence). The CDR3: CASSIQASGTQYF. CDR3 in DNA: TGTGCCAGTAGTATACAGGCCTCCGGGACCCAGTACTTC.

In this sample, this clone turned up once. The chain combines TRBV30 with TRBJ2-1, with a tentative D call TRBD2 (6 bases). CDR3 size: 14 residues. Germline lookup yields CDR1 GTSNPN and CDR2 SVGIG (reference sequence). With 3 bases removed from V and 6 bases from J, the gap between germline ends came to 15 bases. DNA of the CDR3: TGTGCCTGGAGCCCGGGACTCGATATCAATGAGCAGTTCTTC. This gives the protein CAWSPGLDINEQFF.

This CDR3 is CSVEGGRRVDTQYF. CDR3 DNA: TGCAGCGTTGAAGGGGGGAGGCGGGTGGATACGCAGTATTTT. The chain uses TRBV29-1 and TRBJ2-3; possible D gene TRBD2, 6 bases. V lost 1 base and J lost 6, with 14 bases in between. This CDR3 spans 14 amino acids. CDR1 is SQVTM, CDR2 ANQGSEA, per germline.

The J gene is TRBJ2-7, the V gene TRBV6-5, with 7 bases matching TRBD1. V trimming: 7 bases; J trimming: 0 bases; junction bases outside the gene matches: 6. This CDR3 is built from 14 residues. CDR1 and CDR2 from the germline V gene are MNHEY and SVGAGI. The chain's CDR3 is CASKRDRNSYEQYF. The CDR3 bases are TGTGCCAGCAAAAGGGACAGAAACTCCTACGAGCAGTACTTC.

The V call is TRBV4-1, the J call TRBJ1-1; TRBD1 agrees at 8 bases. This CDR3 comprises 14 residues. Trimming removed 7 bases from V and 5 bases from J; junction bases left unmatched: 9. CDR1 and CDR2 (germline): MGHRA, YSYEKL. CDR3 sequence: CASTSYDRGTEAFF. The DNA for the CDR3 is TGCGCCAGCACATCGTACGACAGGGGAACTGAAGCTTTCTTT.

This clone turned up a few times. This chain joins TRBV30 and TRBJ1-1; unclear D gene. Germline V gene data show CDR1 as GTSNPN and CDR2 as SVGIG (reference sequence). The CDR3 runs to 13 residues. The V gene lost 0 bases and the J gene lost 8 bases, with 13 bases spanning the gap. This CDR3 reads CAWSVHSSGEAFF. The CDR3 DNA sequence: TGTGCCTGGAGTGTACATAGCAGTGGGGAAGCTTTCTTT.

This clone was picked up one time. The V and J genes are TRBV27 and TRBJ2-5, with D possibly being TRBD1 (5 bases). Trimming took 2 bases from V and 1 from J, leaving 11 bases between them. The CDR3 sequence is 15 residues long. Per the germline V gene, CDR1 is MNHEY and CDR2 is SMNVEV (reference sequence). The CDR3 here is CASSLQGGFQETQYF. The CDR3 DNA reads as TGTGCCAGCAGTTTACAGGGTGGGTTCCAAGAGACCCAGTACTTC.

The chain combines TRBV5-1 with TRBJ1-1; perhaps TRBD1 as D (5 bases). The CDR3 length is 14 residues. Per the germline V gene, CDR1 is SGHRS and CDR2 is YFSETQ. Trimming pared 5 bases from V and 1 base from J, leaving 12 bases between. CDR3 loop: CASRAGVQNTEAFF. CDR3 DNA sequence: TGCGCCAGCAGGGCGGGGGTACAGAACACTGAAGCTTTCTTT.

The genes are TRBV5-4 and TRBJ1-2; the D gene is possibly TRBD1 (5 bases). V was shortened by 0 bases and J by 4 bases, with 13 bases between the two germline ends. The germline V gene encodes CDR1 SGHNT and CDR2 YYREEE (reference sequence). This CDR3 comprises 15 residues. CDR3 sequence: CASSLGSGGGYGYTF. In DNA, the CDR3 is TGTGCCAGCAGCTTGGGCTCCGGGGGTGGCTATGGCTACACCTTC.

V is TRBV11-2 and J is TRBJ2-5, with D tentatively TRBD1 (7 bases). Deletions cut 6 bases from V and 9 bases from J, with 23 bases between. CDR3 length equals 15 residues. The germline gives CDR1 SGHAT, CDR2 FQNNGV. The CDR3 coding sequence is TGTGCCAGCAGTTACACAATGGGTCAGGGGGAGGCCCAGTACTTC. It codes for CASSYTMGQGEAQYF.

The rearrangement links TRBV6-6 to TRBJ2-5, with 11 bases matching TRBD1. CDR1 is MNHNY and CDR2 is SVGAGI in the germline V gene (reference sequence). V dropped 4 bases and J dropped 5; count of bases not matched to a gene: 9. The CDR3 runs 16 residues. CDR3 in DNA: TGTGCCAGCAGTTCCCCTCAGGACAGGGGGCCGGAGACCCAGTACTTC. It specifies CASSSPQDRGPETQYF.